This T cell receptor beta chain was found in a study of beta chain features in type 1 diabetes. Germline CDR1 is MNHEY and CDR2 is SVGAGI. The CDR3 totals 13 residues. What was sequenced were expressed TCRB transcripts, since all of the isolated RNA had been reverse transcribed. Clones were sequenced by immunoSEQ multiplex PCR, and TCRdb holds only the in-frame ones, with some missing. The sample consists of about 930,000 clones, 15% to 20% of them appearing once. The sequenced material came from naive CD4+ T cells from blood. The receptor comes from a woman aged 18-29 years in good health. V and J are TRBV6-5 and TRBJ2-5; D ambiguous. Gene TRBJ2-7 matches the end of the DNA better, so the J call may be wrong. The CDR3: CASSFTLGHEQYF. CDR3 sequence (DNA): TGTGCCAGCAGTTTTACCCTGGGCCACGAGCAGTACTTC.